The 4 T cell receptor beta chains below come from one sample, sequenced in a study of T-cell reconstitution after alpha-beta-depleted transplantation in children. Construction of the TCRbeta library involved unique molecular identifiers. Each CDR3 protein gets one entry after TCRdb re-called the PCR reads with MiXCR. The sample carries approximately 520,000 distinct CDR3 sequences, over 25% recorded once. Sequenced material: PBMCs from the stem cell graft donor, taken from the stem cell graft. The source of these receptors is a human donor who donated a stem cell graft to a child with aplastic anemia.

The rearrangement uses TRBV14 and TRBJ2-1, with 14 nucleotides matching TRBD2. Per the germline V gene, CDR1 is SGHDN and CDR2 is FVKESK. Germline trimming cut 4 bases from V and 0 bases from J; bases unmatched to any gene: 5. The CDR3 length is 18 residues. The CDR3 nucleotides are TGTGCCAGCAGCCCGGGACTAGCGGGAGATAGCTCCTACAATGAGCAGTTCTTC. Translating it yields CASSPGLAGDSSYNEQFF.

Comment on this clonotype: A much larger clone sits a single nucleotide away, making a read error possible. The chain employs TRBV5-5 and TRBJ2-3, with a weak D call TRBD2 (6 bases). Per the germline V gene, CDR1 is SGHKS and CDR2 is YYEKEE (reference sequence). Deletions cut 3 bases from V and 13 bases from J, with 21 bases between. The CDR3 runs to 14 residues. CDR3 sequence: CASSSLTPGGEEYF. The CDR3 nucleotides are TGTGCCAGCAGCTCTTTAACACCCGGGGGTGAAGAGTATTTT.

This clonotype was observed a few times. The J gene is TRBJ1-3, the V gene TRBV20-1; a weak D match, TRBD1 (5 bases). This CDR3 is built from 13 residues. Germline CDR1 DFQATT, CDR2 SNEGSKA (reference sequence). The V end was cut by 3 bases, the J end by 2 bases, with 8 bases between. CDR3 coding DNA: TGCAGTGCTAGCCAGGGTACTGGAAACACCATATATTTT. Protein: CSASQGTGNTIYF.

The chain has TRBV11-2 and TRBJ1-1; the match to TRBD1 covers 10 bases. V was clipped by 4 bases and J by 4 bases; unmatched bases: 9. Germline CDR1 SGHAT, CDR2 FQNNGV. The CDR3 extends over 16 amino acids. CDR3 protein: CASSSDRGREGTEAFF. In nucleotides, the CDR3 is TGTGCCAGCAGCTCCGACAGGGGGCGGGAGGGCACTGAAGCTTTCTTT. Drawing the rest from reference TRBV11-2 and TRBJ1-1, the complete variable domain is EAGVAQSPRYKIIEKRQSVAFWCNPISGHATLYWYQQILGQGPKLLIQFQNNGVVDDSQLPKDRFSAERLKGVDSTLKIQPAKLEDSAVYLCASSSDRGREGTEAFFGQGTRLTVV.